The 31 T cell receptor beta chains below were found in one sample sequenced in a study of Ad26.COV2.S vaccination and SARS-CoV-2 variants. Assay used: immunoSEQ multiplex PCR; TCRdb lists only in-frame clones, some missing. The sample lists 440,000 or so clones, about 90% seen once, with roughly 4% in the top ten. Specified treatment: around 19 received Ad26.COV2.S at low or high dose, single or two shots; roughly five received placebo; per-sample allocation not given. Sampling happened 63 days after the first vaccine or placebo injection. The starting material was peripheral blood, obtained in a trial of Ad26.COV2.S vaccine versus placebo. These receptors all come from a person aged 18-60 years who received the Ad26.COV2.S COVID-19 vaccine or a placebo.

The V gene is TRBV30, the J gene TRBJ2-1, with D perhaps TRBD2 (6 bases). The CDR3 is made up of 15 amino acids. Trimming removed 5 bases from V and 4 bases from J, with 18 bases in between. Germline V gives CDR1 GTSNPN, CDR2 SVGIG (reference sequence). CDR3 amino acids: CAWDGTRQRYNEQFF. The CDR3 coding sequence is TGTGCCTGGGATGGGACTCGCCAGAGATACAATGAGCAGTTCTTC. Supplemented by reference TRBV30 and TRBJ2-1, the full variable domain reads SQTIHQWPATLVQPVGSPLSLECTVEGTSNPNLYWYRQAAGRGLQLLFYSVGIGQISSEVPQNLSASRPQDRQFILSSKKLLLSDSGFYLCAWDGTRQRYNEQFFGPGTRLTVL.

The chain combines TRBV7-2 with TRBJ2-1; tentatively, D is TRBD1 (6 bases). The ends were cut back, 6 bases at V and 0 bases at J, with 15 bases in the middle. This CDR3 spans 16 amino acids. Germline-derived CDR1 and CDR2 are SGHTA and FQGNSA. CDR3 loop: CASRSRGESSYNEQFF. The DNA for the CDR3 is TGTGCCAGCAGGAGCAGGGGAGAAAGCTCCTACAATGAGCAGTTCTTC.

The chain carries TRBV19 and TRBJ2-5; tentatively, D is TRBD1 (5 bases). Trimming stripped 4 bases from V and 4 bases from J, with 13 bases between. This CDR3 region has 14 residues. Germline CDR1 and CDR2: LNHDA and SQIVND (reference sequence). CDR3: CASSRHGAIETQYF. The DNA for the CDR3 is TGTGCCAGTAGTAGACATGGGGCGATAGAGACCCAGTACTTC.

This clone has just one count. The CDR3 DNA sequence: TGTGCCAGCTCACCGTCAGGGGGGACCTACGAGCAGTACTTC. Amino acid sequence: CASSPSGGTYEQYF. The chain has TRBV18 and TRBJ2-7; D possibly corresponds to TRBD1 (7 bases). V was cut by 3 bases and J by 2 bases, with 11 bases left in between. CDR1 and CDR2 (germline): KGHSH, LQKENI. This CDR3 region has 14 residues.

The chain carries TRBV5-6 and TRBJ2-3; D may be TRBD1 or TRBD2 (6 bases each). CDR3 length equals 18 residues. The V gene's germline CDR1 is SGHDT and CDR2 YYEEEE. V was cut by 4 bases and J by 0 bases, with 21 bases left in between. The CDR3 spells CASSPLKRGPPSTDTQYF. In DNA form, the CDR3 reads TGTGCCAGCAGCCCCCTCAAACGGGGGCCGCCTAGCACAGATACGCAGTATTTT.

Note on this clone: Germline and junction disagree at one end, which may indicate a read error. The chain links TRBV19 to TRBJ2-3; 10 bases fit TRBD2. The CDR3 runs to 15 residues. Per the germline V gene, CDR1 is LNHDA and CDR2 is SQIVND (reference sequence). CDR3 in DNA: TGTGCCAGTAGTATCCGGACTAGCGGCACAGGTACGCAGTATTTT. It specifies CASSIRTSGTGTQYF.

This chain joins TRBV9 and TRBJ2-3; maybe TRBD1 (5 bases). In germline, CDR1 is SGDLS, CDR2 YYNGEE. V shed 3 bases and J shed 5 bases, with 7 bases lying between them. The CDR3 sequence is 12 residues long. The CDR3 loop is CASSEGVDTQYF. CDR3 nucleotides: TGTGCCAGCAGCGAAGGGGTAGATACGCAGTATTTT. The complete variable domain, with remaining parts taken from reference TRBV9 and TRBJ2-3, reads DSGVTQTPKHLITATGQRVTLRCSPRSGDLSVYWYQQSLDQGLQFLIQYYNGEERAKGNILERFSAQQFPDLHSELNLSSLELGDSALYFCASSEGVDTQYFGPGTRLTVL.

On this clone: The junction departs from germline at one end; a sequencing error may be responsible. The chain recombines TRBV7-3 with TRBJ1-4; 10 bases match TRBD1. The CDR3 has 11 residues. Germline assignment: CDR1 SGHTA and CDR2 FQGTGA. For the CDR3, the DNA is TGTGCCAGCAGCCCTGGGACAGGGGTTATTTTT. Encoded protein: CASSPGTGVIF.

V is TRBV28 and J is TRBJ2-7; D may be TRBD1 (5 bases). The CDR3 covers 15 residues. The germline CDR1 and CDR2 sequences are MDHEN and SYDVKM. V lost 2 bases and J 0 bases, leaving 11 bases between the germline ends. The CDR3: CASSLRGGGSYEQYF. In DNA, the CDR3 is TGTGCCAGCAGTTTAAGGGGTGGTGGCTCCTACGAGCAGTACTTC.

This clone was picked up a small number of times. V is TRBV11-2 and J is TRBJ2-7, with D hard to call. Trimming took off 1 base at V and 5 bases at J, with 3 bases between the two ends. The germline V gene has CDR1 SGHAT and CDR2 FQNNGV. CDR3 length: 11 amino acids. The CDR3 DNA reads as TGTGCCAGCAGCTTAGGGGACGAGCAGTACTTC. Encoded protein: CASSLGDEQYF.

The chain recombines TRBV11-2 with TRBJ1-1; D ambiguous. The germline V gene has CDR1 SGHAT and CDR2 FQNNGV. The CDR3 spans 14 residues. V was shortened by 4 bases and J by 4 bases, with 13 bases between the two germline ends. This CDR3 reads CASSSVRRATEAFF. CDR3 DNA sequence: TGTGCCAGCAGCTCGGTCAGGAGGGCCACTGAAGCTTTCTTT.

The chain joins TRBV29-1 to TRBJ2-7; 10 positions match TRBD1. The germline V gene has CDR1 SQVTM and CDR2 ANQGSEA. The CDR3 spans 15 residues. With V trimmed by 3 bases and J by 6 bases, 11 bases remained unmatched. CDR3 sequence (DNA): TGCAGCGTTGAGATAGGAGACAGGGGGCTGAGCGAGCAGTACTTC. This translates into CSVEIGDRGLSEQYF.

The CDR3 is CASSSTSGIETQYF. For the CDR3, the DNA is TGCGCCAGCAGCTCGACTAGCGGGATAGAGACCCAGTACTTC. The V and J genes are TRBV4-3 and TRBJ2-5, with TRBD2 identical over 11 bases. Per germline, CDR1 LGHNA and CDR2 YSLEER. The CDR3 has 14 amino acids. Trimming cost V 5 bases and J 4 bases; bases outside gene matches: 3.

The chain carries TRBV13 and TRBJ2-7; TRBD2 matches at 8 bases. The ends lost 5 bases at V and 12 bases at J; junction bases unmatched: 12. This CDR3 spans 13 amino acids. The germline gives CDR1 PRHDT, CDR2 FYEKMQ (reference sequence). This chain's CDR3 is CASSPPGLEVVYF. The CDR3 DNA sequence: TGTGCCAGCAGCCCGCCGGGACTAGAGGTGGTGTACTTC.

Note on this clone: Other DNA variants within this sample encode the same CDR3. The chain couples TRBV3-1 (or the pseudogene TRBV3-2) to TRBJ2-3; D is undetermined. Germline lookup yields CDR1 LGHDT and CDR2 YNNKEL (reference sequence). The CDR3 is 11 amino acids. V shed 5 bases and J shed 0 bases, with 0 bases lying between them. As DNA, the CDR3 is TGTGCCAGCAGCAGCACAGATACGCAGTATTTT. Translated: CASSSTDTQYF.

The chain couples TRBV7-2 to TRBJ2-2; TRBD2 is a possible D gene (5 bases). This CDR3 is 14 amino acids long. CDR1 is SGHTA, CDR2 FQGNSA, per germline. Trimming stripped 7 bases from V and 9 bases from J, with 18 bases between. DNA for the CDR3: TGTGCCAGCAACAAACTAGGAGAAAGTCGGGAGCTGTTTTTT. Translated: CASNKLGESRELFF.

The chain recombines TRBV15 with TRBJ2-2; possibly TRBD1 for D (5 bases). V was pared by 3 bases and J by 0 bases, with 14 bases between. Germline values: CDR1 LNHNV, CDR2 YYDKDF (reference sequence). The CDR3 length is 17 residues. For the CDR3, the DNA is TGTGCCACCAGCAGTCACCAGGGATCCCCGAACACCGGGGAGCTGTTTTTT. This codes for CATSSHQGSPNTGELFF.

The chain uses TRBV7-2 and TRBJ1-3; no clear D gene. Trimming cost V 2 bases and J 0 bases, with 11 bases left between them. The CDR3 is 16 residues long. Germline CDR1 is SGHTA and CDR2 is FQGNSA. The CDR3 reads CASSLNVRSSGNTIYF. CDR3 bases: TGTGCCAGCAGCTTAAACGTCAGAAGCTCTGGAAACACCATATATTTT.

The rearrangement joins TRBV6-5 to TRBJ1-5; no firm D call. Germline values: CDR1 MNHEY, CDR2 SVGAGI. The V end was cut by 6 bases, the J end by 0 bases, with 12 bases between. This CDR3 has 15 amino acids. The CDR3 spells CASRGFYSSNQPQHF. CDR3 DNA sequence: TGTGCCAGCAGGGGGTTTTACAGTAGCAATCAGCCCCAGCATTTT.

V usage is TRBV18 and J usage is TRBJ2-7, with 9 positions matching TRBD1. Per germline, CDR1 KGHSH and CDR2 LQKENI. This CDR3 comprises 15 residues. The J segment lost 5 bases and the V segment lost 2 bases, leaving 7 bases of the junction unmatched. Written as DNA, the CDR3 is TGTGCCAGCTCACCATGGACAGGGGTTTCGGACGAGCAGTACTTC. Its protein product is CASSPWTGVSDEQYF.

This rearrangement joins TRBV28 to TRBJ2-5; 9 positions agree with TRBD1. V was pared by 4 bases and J by 5 bases, with 5 bases of the junction left unmatched. CDR1 MDHEN and CDR2 SYDVKM come from the germline V gene. The CDR3 loop spans 14 amino acids. The CDR3 loop is CASSWTGEAETQYF. CDR3 coding DNA: TGTGCCAGCAGTTGGACAGGGGAAGCCGAGACCCAGTACTTC.

The chain recombines TRBV7-3 with TRBJ2-1; 10 positions match TRBD1. The CDR3 consists of 15 residues. The J segment lost 6 bases and the V segment lost 5 bases, leaving 7 bases of the junction unmatched. CDR1 is SGHTA, CDR2 FQGTGA, per germline. CDR3 sequence reads: CASSLGTGESNEQFF. The CDR3 DNA follows: TGTGCCAGCAGCCTAGGGACAGGGGAGAGCAATGAGCAGTTCTTC.

This clone was picked up one time. This chain uses TRBV12-3 or TRBV12-4 with TRBJ2-2; D not certain. CDR3 size: 13 residues. V was pared by 3 bases and J by 3 bases, with 5 bases between. DNA of the CDR3: TGTGCCAGCAGTTTTTCCTACACCGGGGAGCTGTTTTTT. Translating gives CASSFSYTGELFF.

The chain combines TRBV5-4 with TRBJ1-1; a possible D gene is TRBD1 (5 bases). Trimming left V 0 bases short and J 4 bases short, with 13 bases between. Germline V gives CDR1 SGHNT, CDR2 YYREEE (reference sequence). The CDR3 sequence is 15 residues long. The CDR3 nucleotides read TGTGCCAGCAGCTTGGAGTGGGGCGTAGGCACTGAAGCTTTCTTT. The encoded protein is CASSLEWGVGTEAFF.

This chain joins TRBV28 and TRBJ2-3, with D perhaps TRBD1 or TRBD2 (6 bases each). CDR1 MDHEN and CDR2 SYDVKM come from the germline V gene. CDR3 size: 14 residues. Trimming took 10 bases from V and 1 from J, leaving 15 bases between them. The CDR3 is CATQGGHGTDTQYF. The CDR3 nucleotides are TGTGCCACCCAAGGGGGGCATGGCACAGATACGCAGTATTTT.

This chain connects TRBV6-4 to TRBJ1-5; D is perhaps TRBD1 (6 bases). This CDR3 contains 13 residues. The germline V gene has CDR1 MRHNA and CDR2 SNTAGT. The V and J ends lost 10 bases and 3 bases respectively, with 13 bases between them. The CDR3 loop is CATYGQSNQPQHF. CDR3 sequence (DNA): TGTGCCACATACGGACAGTCCAATCAGCCCCAGCATTTT.

The chain couples TRBV25-1 to TRBJ2-2; TRBD1 is a possible D gene (6 bases). CDR1 and CDR2 from the germline V gene are MGHDK and SYGVNS. Trimming stripped 3 bases from V and 2 bases from J, with 10 bases between. The CDR3 is 15 residues long. CDR3 loop: CASSDTGSNTGELFF. CDR3 nucleotides: TGTGCCAGCAGTGACACAGGGAGTAACACCGGGGAGCTGTTTTTT.

The CDR3 DNA sequence: TGTGCCAGCAGCTTAGAGAGTCTAGCGGGCAATGAGCAGTTCTTC. As protein: CASSLESLAGNEQFF. The gene calls are TRBV11-3 and TRBJ2-1, with 8 bases that match TRBD2. This CDR3 has 15 residues. In germline, CDR1 is SGHNT, CDR2 YENEEA. Trimming at V came to 0 bases and at J to 6 bases, leaving 4 bases not matched to a gene. Supplemented by reference TRBV11-3 and TRBJ2-1, the full variable domain reads EAGVVQSPRYKIIEKKQPVAFWCNPISGHNTLYWYLQNLGQGPELLIRYENEEAVDDSQLPKDRFSAERLKGVDSTLKIQPAELGDSAVYLCASSLESLAGNEQFFGPGTRLTVL.

The chain has TRBV2 and TRBJ2-1; D is unresolved. The ends were cut back, 2 bases at V and 7 bases at J, with 3 bases in the middle. The V gene's germline CDR1 is SNHLY and CDR2 FYNNEI. This CDR3 comprises 11 residues. CDR3 sequence: CASSEWNEQFF. The CDR3 DNA is TGTGCCAGCAGTGAATGGAATGAGCAGTTCTTC.

This chain joins TRBV29-1 and TRBJ1-2, with D tentatively TRBD1 (6 bases). Germline-derived CDR1 and CDR2 are SQVTM and ANQGSEA. V was trimmed by 2 bases and J by 3 bases, leaving 16 bases between them. This CDR3 has 15 residues. This chain's CDR3 is CSVEQQGPTHYGYTF. The CDR3 DNA follows: TGCAGCGTTGAACAACAGGGACCAACTCACTATGGCTACACCTTC.

J is TRBJ2-1 and V is TRBV16, with TRBD1 as a possible D gene (5 bases). Trimming took off 4 bases at V and 5 bases at J, with 12 bases between the two ends. CDR3 length equals 14 residues. CDR1 is KGHSY, CDR2 FQNENV, per germline. In DNA, the CDR3 is TGTGCCAGCAGCCTCAGGCAGGGCCACAATGAGCAGTTCTTC. As protein: CASSLRQGHNEQFF.